Listed below are T cell receptor beta chains from one sample, sequenced in a study of blood T cell repertoires in COVID-19. Assay: immunoSEQ multiplex PCR; the TCRdb copy retains only in-frame clones and omits some. This table has about 42,000 clones, about 85% appearing once. The sample consisted of peripheral blood. Receptors originate from a woman in her seventies in a cohort sampled during active COVID-19. CDR3s leave out the opening cysteine and the closing phenylalanine or tryptophan. The order of the fields is CDR3 protein, J gene, V gene.

cdr3_aa: ASSVGPVGTNTGELF
j_call: TRBJ2-2
v_call: TRBV5-5

cdr3_aa: ASSQDRASRF
j_call: TRBJ2-1
v_call: TRBV14

cdr3_aa: ASSPLAGVDTQY
j_call: TRBJ2-3
v_call: TRBV3-1/TRBV3-2

cdr3_aa: ASSGSGTEGTGELF
j_call: TRBJ2-2
v_call: TRBV5-1

cdr3_aa: ASSQGLGTEAF
j_call: TRBJ1-1
v_call: TRBV3-1/TRBV3-2

cdr3_aa: ASSVEGGPNSYNEQF
j_call: TRBJ2-1
v_call: TRBV9

cdr3_aa: ASSLNSPLH
j_call: TRBJ1-6
v_call: TRBV28

cdr3_aa: ASKGSGQPQAF
j_call: TRBJ1-1
v_call: TRBV6-5

cdr3_aa: ASSEGASGVFGEQF
j_call: TRBJ2-1
v_call: TRBV25-1

cdr3_aa: ASSDPPGLAGMETQY
j_call: TRBJ2-5
v_call: TRBV2

cdr3_aa: ASSQDPRDEQF
j_call: TRBJ2-1
v_call: TRBV14

cdr3_aa: ASSLSARSEAF
j_call: TRBJ1-1
v_call: TRBV11-2

cdr3_aa: ASASGINEQF
j_call: TRBJ2-1
v_call: TRBV23-1

cdr3_aa: ASSGAGGPTGELF
j_call: TRBJ2-2
v_call: TRBV5-1

cdr3_aa: ASSLGGVGNQPQH
j_call: TRBJ1-5
v_call: TRBV7-8

cdr3_aa: ASSMTAGGLGDEQF
j_call: TRBJ2-1
v_call: TRBV19

cdr3_aa: ASSADWPGEQY
j_call: TRBJ2-7
v_call: TRBV11-2

cdr3_aa: ASSLDRVGQPQH
j_call: TRBJ1-5
v_call: TRBV6-5